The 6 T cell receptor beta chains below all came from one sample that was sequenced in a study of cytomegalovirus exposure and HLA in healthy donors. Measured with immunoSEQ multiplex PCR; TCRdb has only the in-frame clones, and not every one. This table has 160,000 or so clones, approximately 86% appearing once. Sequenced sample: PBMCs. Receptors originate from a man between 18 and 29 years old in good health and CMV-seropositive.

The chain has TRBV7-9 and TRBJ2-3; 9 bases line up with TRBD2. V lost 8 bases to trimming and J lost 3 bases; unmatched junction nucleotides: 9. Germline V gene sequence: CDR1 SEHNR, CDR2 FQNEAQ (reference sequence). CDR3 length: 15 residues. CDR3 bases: TGTGCCAGCGCGGGGGGGCCAGGTAGGACAGATACGCAGTATTTT. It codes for CASAGGPGRTDTQYF.

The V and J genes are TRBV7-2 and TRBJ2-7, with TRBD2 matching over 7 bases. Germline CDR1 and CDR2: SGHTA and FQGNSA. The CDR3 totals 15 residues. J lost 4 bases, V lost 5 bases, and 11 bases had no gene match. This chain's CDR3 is CASSPQRGSGYEQYF. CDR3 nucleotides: TGTGCCAGCAGCCCCCAGCGGGGTAGCGGTTACGAGCAGTACTTC.

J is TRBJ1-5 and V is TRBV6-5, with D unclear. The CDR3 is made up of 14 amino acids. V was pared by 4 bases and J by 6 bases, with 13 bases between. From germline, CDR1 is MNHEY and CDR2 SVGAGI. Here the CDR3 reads CASSSTQGGQPQHF. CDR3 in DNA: TGTGCCAGCAGTTCAACCCAAGGAGGTCAGCCCCAGCATTTT.

The CDR3 coding sequence is TGTGCCAGCAGCCCCCAGGGGGTAATGAACACTGAAGCTTTCTTT. The encoded protein is CASSPQGVMNTEAFF. V gene TRBV7-9 combines with J gene TRBJ1-1, with 7 bases identical to TRBD1. The CDR3 has 15 amino acids. V lost 5 bases, J lost 0 bases, and 6 bases stayed unmatched. Germline CDR1 SEHNR, CDR2 FQNEAQ (reference sequence).

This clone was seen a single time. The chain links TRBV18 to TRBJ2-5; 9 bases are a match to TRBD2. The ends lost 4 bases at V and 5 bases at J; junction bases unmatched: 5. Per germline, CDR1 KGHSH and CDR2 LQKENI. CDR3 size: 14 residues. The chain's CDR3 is CASSQGLAGETQYF. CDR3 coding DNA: TGTGCCAGCTCACAGGGACTAGCTGGGGAGACCCAGTACTTC.

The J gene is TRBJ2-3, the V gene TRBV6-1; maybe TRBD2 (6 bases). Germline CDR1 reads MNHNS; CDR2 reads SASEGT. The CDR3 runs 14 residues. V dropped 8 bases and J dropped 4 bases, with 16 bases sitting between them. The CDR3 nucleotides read TGTGCCAGCGGGAGGACGGAAGAAGCAGATACGCAGTATTTT. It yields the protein CASGRTEEADTQYF.